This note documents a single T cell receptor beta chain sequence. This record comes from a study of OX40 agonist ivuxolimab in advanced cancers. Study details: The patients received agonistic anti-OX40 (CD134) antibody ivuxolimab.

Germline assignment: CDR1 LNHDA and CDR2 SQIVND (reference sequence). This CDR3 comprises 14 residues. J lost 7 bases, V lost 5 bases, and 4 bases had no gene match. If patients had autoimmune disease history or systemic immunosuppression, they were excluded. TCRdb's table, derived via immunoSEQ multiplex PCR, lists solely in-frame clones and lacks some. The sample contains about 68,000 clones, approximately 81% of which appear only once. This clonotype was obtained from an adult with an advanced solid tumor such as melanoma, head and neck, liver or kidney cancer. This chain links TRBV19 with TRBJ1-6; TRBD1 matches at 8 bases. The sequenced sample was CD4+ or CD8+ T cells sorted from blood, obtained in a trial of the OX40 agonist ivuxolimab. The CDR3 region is CASSRQGNNSPLHF. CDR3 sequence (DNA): TGTGCCAGTAGTCGACAGGGGAACAATTCACCCCTCCACTTT. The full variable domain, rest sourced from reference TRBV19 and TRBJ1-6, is DGGITQSPKYLFRKEGQNVTLSCEQNLNHDAMYWYRQDPGQGLRLIYYSQIVNDFQKGDIAEGYSVSREKKESFPLTVTSAQKNPTAFYLCASSRQGNNSPLHFGNGTRLTVT.